One sample yielded the 19 T cell receptor beta chains listed below, sequenced in a study of T cell responses to AZD1222 COVID-19 vaccine. Generated by immunoSEQ multiplex PCR, the TCRdb table keeps only in-frame clones and is missing some. The data show 95,000 to 150,000 clones, around nine tenths seen once. Specimen: peripheral blood, collected on day 0 of AZD1222 vaccination. The origin of the receptors is an adult in good health.

The rearrangement links TRBV2 to TRBJ1-5; D gene uncertain. The CDR3 runs 14 residues. From germline, CDR1 is SNHLY and CDR2 FYNNEI. V lost 8 bases and J lost 0, with 11 bases in between. The CDR3 is CASANSYSNQPQHF. The CDR3 region has the DNA TGTGCCAGCGCGAACAGCTATAGCAATCAGCCCCAGCATTTT.

The chain recombines TRBV5-1 with TRBJ1-2; D is undetermined. Germline V lookup: CDR1 SGHRS, CDR2 YFSETQ. V lost 3 bases, J lost 4 bases, and 10 bases lay in between. This CDR3 is built from 13 residues. The CDR3 spells CASSSLEGYGYTF. In DNA form, the CDR3 reads TGCGCCAGCAGCTCCTTAGAGGGCTATGGCTACACCTTC.

The chain recombines TRBV18 with TRBJ2-5; tentatively, D is TRBD1 (7 bases). The CDR3 is 15 amino acids. CDR1 KGHSH and CDR2 LQKENI come from the germline V gene. The V and J ends lost 3 bases and 4 bases respectively, with 15 bases between them. CDR3 DNA: TGTGCCAGCTCACCTAGGAGGGGGCAGGGAGAGACCCAGTACTTC. Encoded protein: CASSPRRGQGETQYF.

This chain links TRBV11-2 with TRBJ2-2; D not resolved. The CDR3 length is 15 residues. The ends were cut back, 5 bases at V and 0 bases at J, with 10 bases in the middle. Germline CDR1 is SGHAT and CDR2 is FQNNGV. The CDR3 bases are TGTGCCAGCAGCCCTTTGGCGGCGAACACCGGGGAGCTGTTTTTT. Translated, it gives CASSPLAANTGELFF.

This clone was found once. This chain links TRBV27 with TRBJ2-7; tentative D call: TRBD1 (5 bases). CDR3 length: 14 residues. Germline values: CDR1 MNHEY, CDR2 SMNVEV (reference sequence). V was cut by 3 bases and J by 0 bases, with 9 bases left in between. The CDR3 sequence: CASSFTGPSYEQYF. Here the CDR3 DNA reads TGTGCCAGCAGTTTCACAGGACCCTCCTACGAGCAGTACTTC.

The chain recombines TRBV6-4 with TRBJ1-6, with 8 nucleotides matching TRBD1. The CDR3 sequence is 15 residues long. With V trimmed by 6 bases and J by 7 bases, 8 bases remained unmatched. Germline values: CDR1 MRHNA, CDR2 SNTAGT. CDR3 nucleotide sequence: TGTGCCAGCAGGACGCAACCAGGGGGCAATTCACCCCTCCACTTT. Protein: CASRTQPGGNSPLHF.

The gene calls are TRBV19 and TRBJ2-1; TRBD2 matches at 11 bases. This CDR3 is built from 16 residues. Germline CDR1 is LNHDA and CDR2 is SQIVND (reference sequence). J lost 7 bases, V lost 1 base, and 6 bases had no gene match. The CDR3 bases are TGTGCCAGTAGTATAGGGTGGGTAGCGGGAGGGAATGAGCAGTTCTTC. It encodes CASSIGWVAGGNEQFF.

The chain has TRBV19 and TRBJ2-1, with a tentative D call TRBD1 (5 bases). The CDR3 extends over 14 amino acids. Germline CDR1 and CDR2: LNHDA and SQIVND (reference sequence). Trimming removed 6 bases at V and 3 bases at J, with 12 bases between. CDR3: CASSLNQGYNEQFF. CDR3 nucleotides: TGTGCCAGTAGCCTCAACCAGGGCTACAATGAGCAGTTCTTC.

This clone has a single count. The CDR3 DNA follows: TGTGCCAGCAGCCAGACCTTACAGGGCACCGGGGAGCTGTTTTTT. Its protein is CASSQTLQGTGELFF. The V call is TRBV3-1 (or the pseudogene TRBV3-2), the J call TRBJ2-2, with D possibly being TRBD1 (6 bases). The germline V gene has CDR1 LGHDT and CDR2 YNNKEL (reference sequence). Trimming left V 3 bases short and J 4 bases short, with 12 bases between. The CDR3 sequence is 15 residues long.

The CDR3 nucleotides are TGTGCCAGCAGTACTAATTCACCCCTCCACTTT. This encodes CASSTNSPLHF. The rearrangement links TRBV12-3 or TRBV12-4 to TRBJ1-6, with no clear D. The CDR3 has 11 residues. Trimming removed 5 bases at V and 6 bases at J, with 2 bases between.

V is TRBV2 and J is TRBJ1-5; possibly TRBD1 for D (5 bases). The ends were cut back, 3 bases at V and 4 bases at J, with 10 bases in the middle. CDR3 size: 14 residues. The germline V gene has CDR1 SNHLY and CDR2 FYNNEI. The CDR3 DNA sequence: TGTGCCAGCAGTGAGGGGCAGGCGAATCAGCCCCAGCATTTT. Translation gives CASSEGQANQPQHF. The entire variable domain, with the rest obtained from reference TRBV2 and TRBJ1-5, is as follows: EPEVTQTPSHQVTQMGQEVILRCVPISNHLYFYWYRQILGQKVEFLVSFYNNEISEKSEIFDDQFSVERPDGSNFTLKIRSTKLEDSAMYFCASSEGQANQPQHFGDGTRLSIL.

The V gene is TRBV25-1, the J gene TRBJ1-4, with D possibly TRBD1 on 6 matching bases. V shed 1 base and J shed 7 bases, with 13 bases lying between them. The germline V gene has CDR1 MGHDK and CDR2 SYGVNS. The CDR3 contains 15 residues. Here the CDR3 reads CASSESSGAGEKLFF. As DNA, the CDR3 is TGTGCCAGCAGTGAATCTTCAGGGGCGGGTGAAAAACTGTTTTTT.

Details on this clone: Compared with germline, one end of the junction differs, possibly owing to a read error. The chain recombines TRBV7-9 with TRBJ2-3; possibly TRBD2 for D (5 bases). The CDR3 spans 12 residues. Per the germline V gene, CDR1 is SEHNR and CDR2 is FQNEAQ (reference sequence). The chain's CDR3 is CASSLAQLDFRF. The CDR3 nucleotides are TGTGCCAGCAGCTTAGCGCAACTGGACTTCCGATTT.

Note on this clone: Other DNA sequences of this sample code for an identical CDR3. This chain uses TRBV11-2 with TRBJ1-1; D is undetermined. V shed 1 base and J shed 1 base, with 4 bases lying between them. CDR1 and CDR2 from the germline V gene are SGHAT and FQNNGV. The length of the CDR3 is 13 residues. DNA of the CDR3: TGTGCCAGCAGCTTAGCTAGGAACACTGAAGCTTTCTTT. Translated, it gives CASSLARNTEAFF.

The chain joins TRBV25-1 to TRBJ1-1; D gene unclear. The CDR3 consists of 14 residues. Looked up from germline, CDR1 is MGHDK and CDR2 is SYGVNS. The ends were cut back, 3 bases at V and 5 bases at J, with 13 bases in the middle. For the CDR3, the DNA is TGTGCCAGCAGTGACCTTAGGGTGGGGACTGAAGCTTTCTTT. The encoded protein is CASSDLRVGTEAFF.

This clone appeared a single time. The chain recombines TRBV4-1 with TRBJ1-2; D uncertain. There are 16 residues in the CDR3. The V and J ends lost 0 bases and 0 bases respectively, with 11 bases between them. The V gene's germline CDR1 is MGHRA and CDR2 YSYEKL. The CDR3 nucleotides are TGCGCCAGCAGCCAAGATCACAGTGCAACTAACTATGGCTACACCTTC. Amino acids: CASSQDHSATNYGYTF.

The chain has TRBV18 and TRBJ2-1; TRBD2 agrees at 11 bases. CDR1 is KGHSH and CDR2 is LQKENI in the germline V gene. This CDR3 comprises 16 residues. V dropped 3 bases and J dropped 4; count of bases not matched to a gene: 5. The CDR3 loop reads CASSPPLAGGYNEQFF. The CDR3 DNA is TGTGCCAGCTCACCCCCCCTAGCGGGAGGATACAATGAGCAGTTCTTC.

This sequence joins TRBV6-5 and TRBJ2-1; TRBD2 matches at 8 bases. After removal of 7 bases from V and 0 bases from J, the junction contained 5 bases not matched to a gene. CDR1 is MNHEY and CDR2 is SVGAGI in the germline V gene. The CDR3 is 15 residues long. The CDR3 spells CASTHSGTSYNEQFF. For the CDR3, the DNA is TGTGCCAGCACCCATAGCGGGACCTCCTACAATGAGCAGTTCTTC.

This clone was seen more than once but under ten times. The V and J genes are TRBV6-1 and TRBJ1-2, with 9 nucleotides matching TRBD1. This CDR3 is built from 16 residues. The J segment lost 4 bases and the V segment lost 1 base, leaving 7 bases of the junction unmatched. CDR1 is MNHNS and CDR2 is SASEGT in the germline V gene. The CDR3 DNA reads as TGTGCCAGCAGTGAAGGGGGGACAGGGTCGGTCTATGGCTACACCTTC. Amino acids: CASSEGGTGSVYGYTF.